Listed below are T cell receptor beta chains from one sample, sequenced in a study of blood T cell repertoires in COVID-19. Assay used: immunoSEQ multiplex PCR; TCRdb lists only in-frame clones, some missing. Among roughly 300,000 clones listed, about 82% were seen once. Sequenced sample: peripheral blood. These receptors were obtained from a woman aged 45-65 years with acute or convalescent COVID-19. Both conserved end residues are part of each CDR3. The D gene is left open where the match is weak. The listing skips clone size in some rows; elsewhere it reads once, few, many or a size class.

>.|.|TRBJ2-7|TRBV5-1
TGCGCCAGCAGCCTATATTCGGGAGACTCCTACGAGCAGTACTTC
CASSLYSGDSYEQYF
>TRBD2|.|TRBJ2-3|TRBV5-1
TGCGCCAGCAGCCAATCGATAGCGGGAGCGGCAGATACGCAGTATTTT
CASSQSIAGAADTQYF
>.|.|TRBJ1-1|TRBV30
TGTGCCTGGAGTTGGTTAGGGGGGGACACTGAAGCTTTCTTT
CAWSWLGGDTEAFF
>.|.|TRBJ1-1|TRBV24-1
TGTGCCACCAGTCCTGGGGGAGGGAACACTGAAGCTTTCTTT
CATSPGGGNTEAFF
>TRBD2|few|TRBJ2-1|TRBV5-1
TGCGCCAGCAGCTTGAGTGTAGCGGGAGGATGGGAGGAGCAGTTCTTC
CASSLSVAGGWEEQFF
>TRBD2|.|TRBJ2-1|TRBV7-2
TGTGCCAGCAGCTTAGGTGTAGCGGGAGTTCAGCAGTTCTTC
CASSLGVAGVQQFF
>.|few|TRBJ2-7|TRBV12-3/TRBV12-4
TGTGCCAGCAGTTTAAACCCAGCGGGCGAGCAGTACTTC
CASSLNPAGEQYF
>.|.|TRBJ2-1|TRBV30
TGTGCCTGGAGACCCAGGGGGGCGCCGAACAATGAGCAGTTCTTC
CAWRPRGAPNNEQFF
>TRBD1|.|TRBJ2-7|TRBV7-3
TGTGCCAGCAGCTTCGGACAGGGAGAAAACGAGCAGTACTTC
CASSFGQGENEQYF
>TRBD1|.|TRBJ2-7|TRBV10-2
TGCGCCAGCAGCCCCACCCCCCTCGGACAGGGCGACGAGCAGTACTTC
CASSPTPLGQGDEQYF
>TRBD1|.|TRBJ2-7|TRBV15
TGTGCCACCAGCAGAGGAACAGGGGTTGGCGACGAGCAGTACTTC
CATSRGTGVGDEQYF
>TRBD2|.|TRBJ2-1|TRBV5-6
TGTGCCAGCAGCTCTCTAGCGGACCCCTACAATGAGCAGTTCTTC
CASSSLADPYNEQFF
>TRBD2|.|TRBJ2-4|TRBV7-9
TGTGCCAGCAGCGCAGGACTAGCGGGGGGAATTCAGTACTTC
CASSAGLAGGIQYF
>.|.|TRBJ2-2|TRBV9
TGTGCCAGCAGCGCGGGACTTAATCGGCCCGGGGAGCTGTTTTTT
CASSAGLNRPGELFF
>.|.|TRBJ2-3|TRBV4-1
TGCGCCAGCAGCACCCGTGGGGGGGCCGCAGATACGCAGTATTTT
CASSTRGGAADTQYF
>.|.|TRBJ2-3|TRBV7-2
TGTGCCAGCAGCTTACTCGGGCGGGCCACCGATACGCAGTATTTT
CASSLLGRATDTQYF
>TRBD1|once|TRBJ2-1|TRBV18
TGTGCCAGCTCACCACAGGGACAGGGGTACAATGAGCAGTTCTTC
CASSPQGQGYNEQFF
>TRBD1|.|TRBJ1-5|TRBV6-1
TGTGCCAGCAGTGTGCTACCGGGACAGCCCAATCAGCCCCAGCATTTT
CASSVLPGQPNQPQHF
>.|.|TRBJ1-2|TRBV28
TGTGCCAGCAGTTTTGAAGGGGCCTATGGCTACACCTTC
CASSFEGAYGYTF
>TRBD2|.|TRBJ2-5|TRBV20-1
TGCAGTGCTAGTGGGAGTTGGGCGGGAGGTGAAGAGACCCAGTACTTC
CSASGSWAGGEETQYF
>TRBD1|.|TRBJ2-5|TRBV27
TGTGCCAGCAGGACAGGGGGCGGAGAGACCCAGTACTTC
CASRTGGGETQYF
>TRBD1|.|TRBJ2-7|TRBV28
TGTGCCAGCAGTGACAGGGCGAGCTCCTACGAGCAGTACTTC
CASSDRASSYEQYF
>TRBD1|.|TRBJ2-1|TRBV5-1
TGCGCCAGCAGCCGAGGGACAGGGAACGATGAGCAGTTCTTC
CASSRGTGNDEQFF
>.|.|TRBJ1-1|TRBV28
TGTGCCAGCGGCGTCAGGGAGAACACTGAAGCTTTCTTT
CASGVRENTEAFF
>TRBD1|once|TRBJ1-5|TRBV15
TGTGCCACCAGCAGTGGACAGGGCGGACAGCCCCAGCATTTT
CATSSGQGGQPQHF
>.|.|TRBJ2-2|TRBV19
TGTGCCAGTAGTGCCCTGGCAGGAGGGGATCTCACCGGGGAGCTGTTTTTT
CASSALAGGDLTGELFF
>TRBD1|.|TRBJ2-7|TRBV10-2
TGCGCCAGTCGGACAGGGGTGCACGAGCAGTACTTC
CASRTGVHEQYF
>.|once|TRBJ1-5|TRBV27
TGTGCCAGCAGTCCGAACAGAGTCAATAGCAATCAGCCCCAGCATTTT
CASSPNRVNSNQPQHF
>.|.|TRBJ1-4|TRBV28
TGTGCCAGCAGTTTGCCACAGGGTTGGGGTAATGAAAAACTGTTTTTT
CASSLPQGWGNEKLFF
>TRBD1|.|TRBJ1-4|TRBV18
TGTGCCAGCTCACGACGGACAGGGGCTGGAACCACCGATAATGAAAAACTGTTTTTT
CASSRRTGAGTTDNEKLFF
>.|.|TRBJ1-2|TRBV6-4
TGTGCCAGCAGTGACGGCAGGGATGGCTATGGCTACACCTTC
CASSDGRDGYGYTF
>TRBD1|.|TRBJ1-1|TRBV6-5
TGTGCCAGCAGTACTCACGACAGGGTGAACACTGAAGCTTTCTTT
CASSTHDRVNTEAFF
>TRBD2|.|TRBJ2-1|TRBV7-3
TGTGCCAGCAGCCTCGTTGATAGCGGGAGGGGTTACAATGAGCAGTTCTTC
CASSLVDSGRGYNEQFF
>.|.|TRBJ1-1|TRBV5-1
TGCGCCAGCAGCTTGAAGAGGAGTACTGAAGCTTTCTTT
CASSLKRSTEAFF
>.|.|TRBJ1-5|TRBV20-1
TGCAGTGCCTCCCAGCCCCAGCATTTT
CSASQPQHF
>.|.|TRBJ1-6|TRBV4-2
TGTGCCAGCAGCTCCTGGGCAGGCAGGGCGTACTCACCCCTCCACTTT
CASSSWAGRAYSPLHF
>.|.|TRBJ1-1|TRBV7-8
TGTGCCAGCAGCTTACGTGGCCAGAGGGCTTTCTTT
CASSLRGQRAFF
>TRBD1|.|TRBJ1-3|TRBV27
TGTGCCAGCAGTTTAACAGGGGGCTTTGGAAACACCATATATTTT
CASSLTGGFGNTIYF
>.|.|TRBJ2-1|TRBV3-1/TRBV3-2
TGTGCCAGCAGCCAAGGAAGCTTCGGCTACAATGAGCAGTTCTTC
CASSQGSFGYNEQFF
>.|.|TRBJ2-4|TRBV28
TGTGCCAGCAGTTTACAGTTACAAAACATTCAGTACTTC
CASSLQLQNIQYF
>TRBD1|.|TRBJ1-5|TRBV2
TGTGCCAGGGGACAGGGTGGTCAGCCCCAGCATTTT
CARGQGGQPQHF
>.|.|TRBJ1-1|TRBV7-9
TGTGCCAGCAGCTTTCCTCAGTTAAACACTGAAGCTTTCTTT
CASSFPQLNTEAFF